One sample yielded the 12 T cell receptor beta chains listed below, sequenced in a study of T cells in Graves' hyperthyroidism and ophthalmopathy. Template material for amplifying TCR beta CDR3 regions consisted of RNA transcripts. TCR CDR3 underwent first-round RT-PCR with the HTBI primer set. MiXCR, applied by TCRdb to the multiplex PCR reads, yields one record per CDR3 protein. The data show hundreds of thousands of distinct CDR3 sequences, approximately 20% seen once. The specimen was blood. The receptors originated from a woman under 30 with Graves' hyperthyroidism.

CDR3 DNA sequence: TGTGCCAGTAGGCCGGGACACTTGGGGAGGTCCGGGGAGCTGTTTTTT. This encodes CASRPGHLGRSGELFF. The chain is built from TRBV6-1 and TRBJ2-2; tentatively, D is TRBD1 or TRBD2 (6 bases each). Germline CDR1 reads MNHNS; CDR2 reads SASEGT. Between the trimmed V and J ends, which lost 9 bases and 6 bases, there was a span of 23 bases. The CDR3 length is 16 residues.

This clonotype occurred many times. The V gene is TRBV10-3, the J gene TRBJ1-5; possibly TRBD1 for D (6 bases). Germline CDR1 reads ENHRY; CDR2 reads SYGVKD. This CDR3 is 16 amino acids long. The V end lost 4 bases, the J end lost 1 base, and 14 bases lay between the germline ends. CDR3 loop: CAISAMGAGSNQPQHF. CDR3 nucleotides: TGTGCCATCAGTGCGATGGGGGCCGGGAGCAATCAGCCCCAGCATTTT.

This clonotype occurred many times. The DNA of the CDR3 is TGCGCCAGCAGCTTGGTATCGACGAACACCGGGGAGCTGTTTTTT. Protein product: CASSLVSTNTGELFF. The chain uses TRBV5-1 and TRBJ2-2; D uncertain. Trimming shortened V by 0 bases and J by 0 bases, and 6 bases separated the two germline ends. The CDR3 is 15 residues long. From germline, CDR1 is SGHRS and CDR2 YFSETQ. Using reference TRBV5-1 and TRBJ2-2 for the parts outside the CDR3, the full variable domain is KAGVTQTPRYLIKTRGQQVTLSCSPISGHRSVSWYQQTPGQGLQFLFEYFSETQRNKGNFPGRFSGRQFSNSRSEMNVSTLELGDSALYLCASSLVSTNTGELFFGEGSRLTVL.

The chain employs TRBV6-2 or TRBV6-3 and TRBJ1-2; D gene uncertain. Trimming cost V 2 bases and J 7 bases, with 17 bases left between them. Germline CDR1 and CDR2: MNHEY and SVGEGT. The CDR3 covers 15 residues. CDR3 residues: CASSYGRRVHPGYTF. CDR3 coding DNA: TGTGCCAGCAGTTACGGTCGGAGGGTGCATCCTGGCTACACCTTC.

There are many counts of this clonotype. The chain joins TRBV28 to TRBJ2-3; TRBD2 agrees at 9 bases. The V and J ends lost 0 bases and 2 bases, in that order; junction bases with no gene match: 18. The CDR3 covers 21 residues. CDR1 and CDR2 (germline): MDHEN, SYDVKM. The CDR3 DNA is TGTGCCAGCAGTTTATGGAGGCGGGGGGGCCGTCACGGCGGGAACACAGATACGCAGTATTTT. Amino acids: CASSLWRRGGRHGGNTDTQYF.

The sample holds many counts of this clonotype. The chain combines TRBV30 with TRBJ1-5; 10 bases line up with TRBD1. Per germline, CDR1 GTSNPN and CDR2 SVGIG (reference sequence). The CDR3 spans 13 residues. Trimming cost V 3 bases and J 5 bases; bases outside gene matches: 1. The CDR3 protein is CAWSGTGDQPQHF. The CDR3 coding sequence is TGTGCCTGGAGCGGGACAGGGGATCAGCCCCAGCATTTT. The whole variable domain, filled in from reference TRBV30 and TRBJ1-5, reads SQTIHQWPATLVQPVGSPLSLECTVEGTSNPNLYWYRQAAGRGLQLLFYSVGIGQISSEVPQNLSASRPQDRQFILSSKKLLLSDSGFYLCAWSGTGDQPQHFGDGTRLSIL.

The chain couples TRBV4-1 to TRBJ2-7; no firm D call. The CDR3 has 16 amino acids. Germline V gives CDR1 MGHRA, CDR2 YSYEKL. V lost 0 bases and J lost 1, with 13 bases in between. CDR3 DNA: TGCGCCAGCAGCCAAGATCCCCAGATCCGGTCCTACGAGCAGTACTTC. Its protein is CASSQDPQIRSYEQYF.

At least ten counts were recorded for this clonotype. The V call is TRBV2, the J call TRBJ2-2; D remains ambiguous. Trimming removed 5 bases from V and 3 bases from J, with 7 bases in between. The CDR3 runs 13 residues. CDR1 and CDR2 from the germline V gene are SNHLY and FYNNEI. CDR3: CASSTAYTGELFF. The CDR3 DNA reads TGTGCCAGCAGTACTGCCTACACCGGGGAGCTGTTTTTT.

In this sample, this clonotype turned up many times. J is TRBJ1-1 and V is TRBV2; D is ambiguous. In germline, CDR1 is SNHLY, CDR2 FYNNEI. The CDR3 consists of 14 residues. With 7 bases removed from V and 5 bases from J, the gap between germline ends came to 17 bases. The CDR3 DNA reads TGTGCCAGCAACTTCGGGATCCTTTTGACTGAAGCTTTCTTT. This sequence encodes CASNFGILLTEAFF.

In this sample, this clonotype turned up a few times. V and J are TRBV5-1 and TRBJ2-5; D is uncertain. The CDR3 runs to 12 residues. Germline V gives CDR1 SGHRS, CDR2 YFSETQ. V lost 5 bases and J 0 bases, leaving 5 bases between the germline ends. The CDR3 sequence: CASRVYQETQYF. The CDR3 DNA is TGCGCCAGCAGAGTGTACCAAGAGACCCAGTACTTC. The variable domain in full, completed from reference TRBV5-1 and TRBJ2-5, reads KAGVTQTPRYLIKTRGQQVTLSCSPISGHRSVSWYQQTPGQGLQFLFEYFSETQRNKGNFPGRFSGRQFSNSRSEMNVSTLELGDSALYLCASRVYQETQYFGPGTRLLVL.

This clonotype has at least ten counts. V usage is TRBV15 and J usage is TRBJ2-2, with D perhaps being TRBD1 or TRBD2 (6 bases each). V was clipped by 4 bases and J by 3 bases, with 12 bases between them. CDR3 length equals 15 residues. Germline-derived CDR1 and CDR2 are LNHNV and YYDKDF (reference sequence). CDR3 loop: CATSTSGDYTGELFF. The CDR3 nucleotides read TGTGCCACCAGCACCTCAGGGGACTACACCGGGGAGCTGTTTTTT.

Of note for this clonotype: A read error may be the cause here, since a much bigger clone is one base away. V and J are TRBV9 and TRBJ2-7; the D call may be TRBD1 or TRBD2 (5 bases each). The CDR3 has 16 residues. Trimming removed 4 bases from V and 3 bases from J, with 20 bases in between. Germline lookup yields CDR1 SGDLS and CDR2 YYNGEE. In DNA, the CDR3 is TGTGCCAGCAGCATCCAACCCCGGGACGGACTCTACGAGCAGTACTTC. Translating it yields CASSIQPRDGLYEQYF.